Shown below are 15 T cell receptor beta chains from a single sample sequenced in a study of cytomegalovirus exposure and HLA in healthy donors. PCR involved 60 Vbeta and 13 Jbeta primers. The assay was immunoSEQ multiplex PCR, and TCRdb's table has in-frame clones only and misses some. Here the sample spans 180,000 or so clones, over 75% being singletons. Sequencing used PBMCs. The receptor set was obtained from a man between 50 and 59 years old in good health and CMV-seropositive.

The chain has TRBV18 and TRBJ1-2; D is perhaps TRBD1 (6 bases). There are 15 residues in the CDR3. From germline, CDR1 is KGHSH and CDR2 LQKENI. V was trimmed by 1 base and J by 6 bases, leaving 15 bases between them. The CDR3: CASSPQRATGNGYTF. Written as DNA, the CDR3 is TGTGCCAGCTCACCACAAAGGGCAACAGGGAATGGCTACACCTTC.

This clone was recorded once. The chain couples TRBV7-3 to TRBJ1-2; D is possibly TRBD1 (6 bases). Looked up from germline, CDR1 is SGHTA and CDR2 is FQGTGA. This CDR3 region has 13 residues. The V end was cut by 3 bases, the J end by 8 bases, with 13 bases between. CDR3 loop: CASSFGQYGGYTF. The CDR3 DNA follows: TGTGCCAGCAGCTTCGGACAGTATGGGGGCTACACCTTC. The variable domain in full, with the rest retrieved from reference TRBV7-3 and TRBJ1-2, is GAGVSQTPSNKVTEKGKYVELRCDPISGHTALYWYRQSLGQGPEFLIYFQGTGAADDSGLPNDRFFAVRPEGSVSTLKIQRTERGDSAVYLCASSFGQYGGYTFGSGTRLTVV.

This clone was observed once. The chain recombines TRBV9 with TRBJ2-3; 12 positions agree with TRBD2. The CDR3 spans 16 residues. Trimming at V came to 4 bases and at J to 2 bases, leaving 5 bases not matched to a gene. Germline values: CDR1 SGDLS, CDR2 YYNGEE. The CDR3 loop reads CASSSGLAGSTDTQYF. The CDR3 DNA sequence: TGTGCCAGCAGCTCGGGACTAGCGGGCTCCACAGATACGCAGTATTTT.

The chain recombines TRBV25-1 with TRBJ1-4; D uncertain. Germline CDR1 is MGHDK and CDR2 is SYGVNS. The CDR3 runs 15 residues. The V and J ends lost 5 bases and 8 bases respectively, with 18 bases between them. CDR3 amino acids: CASSRGRNFDEKLFF. CDR3 DNA sequence: TGTGCCAGCAGTCGAGGGAGGAATTTTGACGAAAAACTGTTTTTT.

The DNA of the CDR3 is TGTGCCAGCGCCAAACAAACTGAAGCTTTCTTT. Its translation is CASAKQTEAFF. The V gene is TRBV2, the J gene TRBJ1-1; no clear D. The V end lost 8 bases, the J end lost 5 bases, and 9 bases lay between the germline ends. Germline lookup yields CDR1 SNHLY and CDR2 FYNNEI. The CDR3 is 11 residues long.

The chain is built from TRBV6-6 and TRBJ2-3, with no clear D. The germline CDR1 and CDR2 sequences are MNHNY and SVGAGI (reference sequence). This CDR3 comprises 13 residues. V lost 6 bases and J 4 bases, leaving 11 bases between the germline ends. CDR3 in amino acids: CASSLRLADTQYF. CDR3 in DNA: TGTGCCAGCAGCCTAAGACTCGCAGATACGCAGTATTTT.

V gene TRBV10-3 combines with J gene TRBJ2-1; 11 positions match TRBD2. The CDR3 has 15 residues. V lost 3 bases and J lost 5; bases outside the gene matches: 3. CDR1 and CDR2 (germline): ENHRY, SYGVKD. Here the CDR3 DNA reads TGTGCCATCAGTGATGGGACTAGCGGCAACAATGAGCAGTTCTTC. Translation gives CAISDGTSGNNEQFF.

This sequence joins TRBV5-1 and TRBJ2-3; 7 bases fit TRBD2. CDR1 is SGHRS, CDR2 YFSETQ, per germline. The length of the CDR3 is 15 residues. With V trimmed by 4 bases and J by 4 bases, 9 bases remained unmatched. CDR3 bases: TGCGCCAGCAGCCCTCTGGGGGGGGTCCCAGATACGCAGTATTTT. Translation: CASSPLGGVPDTQYF.

This clone was detected once. The chain couples TRBV10-3 to TRBJ1-2; D is possibly TRBD1 (5 bases). The germline CDR1 and CDR2 sequences are ENHRY and SYGVKD. The V end lost 2 bases, the J end lost 4 bases, and 8 bases lay between the germline ends. This CDR3 spans 13 amino acids. This CDR3 reads CAISEQGSYGYTF. The CDR3 bases are TGTGCCATCAGTGAGCAGGGTAGCTATGGCTACACCTTC.

The V gene is TRBV5-1, the J gene TRBJ1-6; 8 bases are shared with TRBD1. Germline V CDR1 and CDR2: SGHRS, YFSETQ. There are 15 residues in the CDR3. V was clipped by 1 base and J by 5 bases; unmatched bases: 2. The CDR3 DNA reads as TGCGCCAGCAGCTTGTCGGACAGGGATAATTCACCCCTCCACTTT. As protein: CASSLSDRDNSPLHF.

Notes on this clone: The same CDR3 also results from other DNA sequences found in this sample. The chain links TRBV28 to TRBJ2-2; 9 bases are a match to TRBD2. This CDR3 is 14 amino acids long. The V and J ends lost 9 bases and 1 base, in that order; junction bases with no gene match: 3. The germline gives CDR1 MDHEN, CDR2 SYDVKM. In DNA, the CDR3 is TGTGCCAGTCTTAGCGGGGGGAACACCGGGGAGCTGTTTTTT. This encodes CASLSGGNTGELFF.

V and J are TRBV2 and TRBJ2-2; 7 bases map to TRBD1. The CDR3 covers 13 residues. CDR1 is SNHLY and CDR2 is FYNNEI in the germline V gene. V shed 6 bases, J shed 7 bases, and the junction held 5 bases outside the gene matches. The CDR3 spells CASSKQGIGELFF. Here the CDR3 DNA reads TGTGCCAGCAGCAAACAGGGGATCGGGGAGCTGTTTTTT. Using reference TRBV2 and TRBJ2-2 for the parts outside the CDR3, the full variable domain is EPEVTQTPSHQVTQMGQEVILRCVPISNHLYFYWYRQILGQKVEFLVSFYNNEISEKSEIFDDQFSVERPDGSNFTLKIRSTKLEDSAMYFCASSKQGIGELFFGEGSRLTVL.

The J gene is TRBJ1-2, the V gene TRBV6-1; D might be TRBD1 (5 bases). Germline CDR1 reads MNHNS; CDR2 reads SASEGT. With 4 bases removed from V and 6 bases from J, the gap between germline ends came to 15 bases. This CDR3 has 14 residues. The CDR3 protein is CASSVGGVSDGYTF. The CDR3 DNA follows: TGTGCCAGCAGTGTGGGGGGGGTTTCCGATGGCTACACCTTC.

The chain recombines TRBV7-2 with TRBJ1-2, with 7 bases lining up with TRBD1. J gave up 1 base and V 6 bases, and 8 bases lay outside the gene matches. This CDR3 is built from 15 residues. Germline assignment: CDR1 SGHTA and CDR2 FQGNSA. The CDR3 spells CASRRDRDYNYGYTF. CDR3 nucleotide sequence: TGTGCCAGCAGACGGGACAGAGACTATAACTATGGCTACACCTTC.

This chain links TRBV15 with TRBJ1-5, with D unresolved. This CDR3 is built from 13 residues. Looked up from germline, CDR1 is LNHNV and CDR2 is YYDKDF (reference sequence). V lost 5 bases and J lost 5, with 10 bases in between. The CDR3 is CATSGHGDQPQHF. The DNA for the CDR3 is TGTGCCACCAGCGGGCACGGGGATCAGCCCCAGCATTTT. The whole variable domain, remainder taken from reference TRBV15 and TRBJ1-5, is DAMVIQNPRYQVTQFGKPVTLSCSQTLNHNVMYWYQQKSSQAPKLLFHYYDKDFNNEADTPDNFQSRRPNTSFCFLDIRSPGLGDTAMYLCATSGHGDQPQHFGDGTRLSIL.